A selection of T cell receptor beta chains follows, all from one sample in a study of T cell repertoires in cytomegalovirus infection. These receptors' antigens are unknown. MiXCR was run by TCRdb on the reads, yielding one entry per CDR3 protein. The table has tens of thousands of distinct CDR3 sequences, less than 30% seen once; the top ten hold 45% to 75%. Sequencing was performed on CD8+ T cells from cultured PBMCs, taken from culture after CMV antigen stimulation. The receptors come from a human donor in good health (CMV status not recorded). Some clones in this sample may be carry-over from other donors' samples. CDR3s include the opening cysteine and the closing phenylalanine or tryptophan. A D gene is named only where the DNA matches it firmly. The size entry is marked missing in some rows and otherwise reads once, few, many or a size class.

CDR3aa: CASSQTGASYEQYF
CDR3nt: TGTGCCAGCAGTCAGACAGGGGCTTCCTACGAGCAGTACTTC
abundance: many
v_gene: TRBV7-6
d_gene: TRBD1
j_gene: TRBJ2-7

CDR3aa: CASGLTPGLAGDYEQYF
CDR3nt: TGTGCTAGTGGTTTGACACCGGGACTAGCGGGAGACTACGAGCAGTACTTC
abundance: few
v_gene: TRBV12-5
d_gene: TRBD2
j_gene: TRBJ2-7

CDR3aa: CASSFGTGSRLTEAFF
CDR3nt: TGTGCCAGCAGCTTCGGGACAGGGTCGAGGCTGACTGAAGCTTTCTTT
abundance: .
v_gene: TRBV11-1
d_gene: TRBD1
j_gene: TRBJ1-1

CDR3aa: CASSRLAGGPSMGDTQYF
CDR3nt: TGTGCCAGCAGCCGTCTAGCGGGAGGGCCCTCTATGGGGGATACGCAGTATTTT
abundance: few
v_gene: TRBV13
d_gene: TRBD2
j_gene: TRBJ2-3

CDR3aa: CASSLDLTAGQGDTGELFF
CDR3nt: TGTGCCAGCAGCTTAGATTTGACGGCGGGACAGGGGGACACCGGGGAGCTGTTTTTT
abundance: many
v_gene: TRBV7-6
d_gene: TRBD1
j_gene: TRBJ2-2

CDR3aa: CASRTSGRFNEQFF
CDR3nt: TGTGCCAGCAGAACTAGCGGGAGGTTCAATGAGCAGTTCTTC
abundance: few
v_gene: TRBV27
d_gene: TRBD2
j_gene: TRBJ2-1

CDR3aa: CSARDLWGTHNEQFF
CDR3nt: TGCAGTGCTAGAGATCTGTGGGGGACCCACAATGAGCAGTTCTTC
abundance: .
v_gene: TRBV20-1
d_gene: .
j_gene: TRBJ2-1

CDR3aa: CSVERGDTEAFF
CDR3nt: TGCAGCGTTGAACGGGGGGACACTGAAGCTTTCTTT
abundance: few
v_gene: TRBV29-1
d_gene: .
j_gene: TRBJ1-1

CDR3aa: CASTGLAGGSYNEQFF
CDR3nt: TGTGCCAGCACTGGACTAGCGGGAGGCTCCTACAATGAGCAGTTCTTC
abundance: few
v_gene: TRBV12-3/TRBV12-4
d_gene: TRBD2
j_gene: TRBJ2-1

CDR3aa: CASSPPGQGGEKLFF
CDR3nt: TGTGCCAGCAGCCCTCCGGGACAGGGGGGTGAAAAACTGTTTTTT
abundance: .
v_gene: TRBV7-9
d_gene: TRBD1
j_gene: TRBJ1-4

CDR3aa: CASSETPGGASYEQYF
CDR3nt: TGTGCCAGCAGTGAGACGCCCGGGGGGGCATCCTACGAGCAGTACTTC
abundance: many
v_gene: TRBV27
d_gene: TRBD2
j_gene: TRBJ2-7

CDR3aa: CASSSWVTGGESGEQYF
CDR3nt: TGTGCCAGTAGTAGTTGGGTGACAGGGGGCGAATCGGGCGAGCAGTACTTC
abundance: many
v_gene: TRBV19
d_gene: TRBD1
j_gene: TRBJ2-7

CDR3aa: CANSIGTTAGQPQHF
CDR3nt: TGTGCCAATAGTATAGGAACGACAGCGGGTCAGCCCCAGCATTTT
abundance: .
v_gene: TRBV19
d_gene: .
j_gene: TRBJ1-5

CDR3aa: CASSLLRGSYNEQFF
CDR3nt: TGTGCCAGCAGCTTACTCCGGGGTAGCTACAATGAGCAGTTCTTC
abundance: .
v_gene: TRBV7-9
d_gene: .
j_gene: TRBJ2-1

CDR3aa: CASSLGIAGPYNEQFF
CDR3nt: TGTGCCAGCAGCTTGGGCATAGCGGGACCCTACAATGAGCAGTTCTTC
abundance: .
v_gene: TRBV5-6
d_gene: TRBD2
j_gene: TRBJ2-1

CDR3aa: CASSDNGQFDYGYTF
CDR3nt: TGTGCCAGCAGTGATAACGGACAGTTCGACTATGGCTACACCTTC
abundance: .
v_gene: TRBV2
d_gene: .
j_gene: TRBJ1-2

CDR3aa: CASTSLAGQPQYF
CDR3nt: TGTGCCAGCACCTCCTTGGCAGGTCAACCGCAGTATTTT
abundance: .
v_gene: TRBV6-2/TRBV6-3
d_gene: .
j_gene: TRBJ2-3

CDR3aa: CASRNMRFTGNEQFF
CDR3nt: TGTGCCAGCAGAAATATGAGATTTACAGGGAATGAGCAGTTCTTC
abundance: few
v_gene: TRBV6-2/TRBV6-3
d_gene: .
j_gene: TRBJ2-1

CDR3aa: CSARSSLNTEAFF
CDR3nt: TGCAGTGCTAGAAGCAGCCTCAACACTGAAGCTTTCTTT
abundance: .
v_gene: TRBV20-1
d_gene: .
j_gene: TRBJ1-1

CDR3aa: CAISGLADSYNEQFF
CDR3nt: TGTGCCATCAGTGGACTAGCGGACTCCTACAATGAGCAGTTCTTC
abundance: .
v_gene: TRBV10-3
d_gene: TRBD2
j_gene: TRBJ2-1

CDR3aa: CASNRLAAYNEQFF
CDR3nt: TGTGCCTCCAACCGACTAGCGGCCTACAATGAGCAGTTCTTC
abundance: .
v_gene: TRBV30
d_gene: TRBD2
j_gene: TRBJ2-1

CDR3aa: CAWSVGMGPNEKLFF
CDR3nt: TGTGCCTGGAGTGTAGGGATGGGGCCTAATGAAAAACTGTTTTTT
abundance: many
v_gene: TRBV30
d_gene: .
j_gene: TRBJ1-4

CDR3aa: CASSLGDNYSNQPQHF
CDR3nt: TGTGCCAGCAGCTTGGGGGACAACTATAGCAATCAGCCCCAGCATTTT
abundance: .
v_gene: TRBV7-2
d_gene: .
j_gene: TRBJ1-5

CDR3aa: CSSLGQGGGGTEAFF
CDR3nt: TGCAGCTCCCTGGGGCAGGGAGGCGGTGGCACTGAAGCTTTCTTT
abundance: many
v_gene: TRBV29-1
d_gene: .
j_gene: TRBJ1-1

CDR3aa: CASSLIPRETQYF
CDR3nt: TGTGCCAGCAGCCTCATCCCCCGAGAGACCCAGTACTTC
abundance: .
v_gene: TRBV7-2
d_gene: .
j_gene: TRBJ2-5

CDR3aa: CASSLSGANVLTF
CDR3nt: TGTGCCAGCAGTTTGAGTGGGGCCAACGTCCTGACTTTC
abundance: .
v_gene: TRBV12-3/TRBV12-4
d_gene: .
j_gene: TRBJ2-6

CDR3aa: CASSLGPLDLGGYTF
CDR3nt: TGTGCCAGCAGCTTAGGGCCCCTCGACCTCGGAGGCTACACCTTC
abundance: many
v_gene: TRBV7-2
d_gene: .
j_gene: TRBJ1-2

CDR3aa: CASTSGTLALNTEAFF
CDR3nt: TGTGCCAGCACCTCCGGGACCCTAGCCCTGAACACTGAAGCTTTCTTT
abundance: few
v_gene: TRBV6-5
d_gene: .
j_gene: TRBJ1-1

CDR3aa: CASSQGLAGGQKETQYF
CDR3nt: TGTGCCAGCAGCCAAGGTCTAGCGGGGGGGCAAAAAGAGACCCAGTACTTC
abundance: .
v_gene: TRBV4-2
d_gene: TRBD2
j_gene: TRBJ2-5

CDR3aa: CASSYSGGASNEQFF
CDR3nt: TGTGCCAGCAGTTACTCGGGGGGGGCATCCAATGAGCAGTTCTTC
abundance: .
v_gene: TRBV6-6
d_gene: .
j_gene: TRBJ2-1

CDR3aa: CASSPGTGFTGELFF
CDR3nt: TGTGCCAGTAGCCCCGGGACAGGGTTCACCGGGGAGCTGTTTTTT
abundance: once
v_gene: TRBV7-2
d_gene: TRBD1
j_gene: TRBJ2-2

CDR3aa: CASSQEGDPHSEQYF
CDR3nt: TGCGCCAGCAGCCAAGAAGGGGATCCCCACTCCGAGCAGTACTTC
abundance: few
v_gene: TRBV4-1
d_gene: .
j_gene: TRBJ2-7

CDR3aa: CASSSRLAGDYEQYF
CDR3nt: TGTGCCAGCAGTTCCAGACTAGCGGGGGACTACGAGCAGTACTTC
abundance: .
v_gene: TRBV27
d_gene: TRBD2
j_gene: TRBJ2-7

CDR3aa: CASSVPMGNEQFF
CDR3nt: TGTGCCAGCAGCGTACCTATGGGTAATGAGCAGTTCTTC
abundance: .
v_gene: TRBV9
d_gene: .
j_gene: TRBJ2-1

CDR3aa: CASTPGTTDTQYF
CDR3nt: TGTGCCAGCACTCCCGGTACGACAGATACGCAGTATTTT
abundance: .
v_gene: TRBV6-2/TRBV6-3
d_gene: .
j_gene: TRBJ2-3

CDR3aa: CASSVEGPGDIQYF
CDR3nt: TGTGCCAGCAGCGTAGAAGGCCCAGGCGACATTCAGTACTTC
abundance: few
v_gene: TRBV9
d_gene: .
j_gene: TRBJ2-4

CDR3aa: CATSDQDRLNTGELFF
CDR3nt: TGTGCCACCAGTGACCAGGACAGACTGAACACCGGGGAGCTGTTTTTT
abundance: .
v_gene: TRBV24-1
d_gene: .
j_gene: TRBJ2-2

CDR3aa: CSARDSRVPEGDNEQFF
CDR3nt: TGCAGTGCTAGAGATTCCCGGGTGCCGGAGGGGGACAATGAGCAGTTCTTC
abundance: .
v_gene: TRBV20-1
d_gene: .
j_gene: TRBJ2-1

CDR3aa: CASSQVHGKYTGNTIYF
CDR3nt: TGTGCCAGCAGCCAGGTGCACGGGAAGTACACTGGAAACACCATATATTTT
abundance: .
v_gene: TRBV14
d_gene: .
j_gene: TRBJ1-3

CDR3aa: CASRKPMNTEAFF
CDR3nt: TGTGCCAGCAGAAAGCCAATGAACACTGAAGCTTTCTTT
abundance: few
v_gene: TRBV27
d_gene: .
j_gene: TRBJ1-1

CDR3aa: CAGAGGQIPIHEQYF
CDR3nt: TGTGCCGGCGCGGGAGGACAGATACCTATCCACGAGCAGTACTTC
abundance: few
v_gene: TRBV7-6
d_gene: TRBD2
j_gene: TRBJ2-7

CDR3aa: CASSLGVGTGNIQYF
CDR3nt: TGTGCCAGCAGCTTAGGGGTGGGCACAGGAAACATTCAGTACTTC
abundance: many
v_gene: TRBV7-2
d_gene: .
j_gene: TRBJ2-4

CDR3aa: CASSLALAGGYEQYF
CDR3nt: TGTGCCAGCAGCTTAGCGCTAGCGGGGGGCTACGAGCAGTACTTC
abundance: many
v_gene: TRBV7-2
d_gene: TRBD2
j_gene: TRBJ2-7

CDR3aa: CASSLVGVGSYNSPLHF
CDR3nt: TGTGCCAGCAGCTTAGTCGGGGTCGGCTCCTATAATTCACCCCTCCACTTT
abundance: many
v_gene: TRBV7-2
d_gene: .
j_gene: TRBJ1-6

CDR3aa: CASGFTKQGAGTEAFF
CDR3nt: TGTGCTAGTGGTTTTACTAAACAGGGGGCCGGTACTGAAGCTTTCTTT
abundance: .
v_gene: TRBV12-5
d_gene: TRBD1
j_gene: TRBJ1-1

CDR3aa: CASSLAGGPAGELFF
CDR3nt: TGTGCCAGCAGTTTGGCGGGAGGGCCCGCCGGGGAGCTGTTTTTT
abundance: .
v_gene: TRBV12-3/TRBV12-4
d_gene: TRBD2
j_gene: TRBJ2-2

CDR3aa: CASSFLGTEKLFF
CDR3nt: TGTGCCAGCAGCTTCCTGGGGACTGAAAAACTGTTTTTT
abundance: many
v_gene: TRBV11-1
d_gene: .
j_gene: TRBJ1-4

CDR3aa: CASSYSGVGDEQYF
CDR3nt: TGTGCCAGCAGTTACTCGGGAGTGGGGGACGAGCAGTACTTC
abundance: .
v_gene: TRBV6-5
d_gene: .
j_gene: TRBJ2-7

CDR3aa: CASRPRGGVSYEQYF
CDR3nt: TGTGCCAGTAGACCCAGGGGGGGCGTCTCCTACGAGCAGTACTTC
abundance: few
v_gene: TRBV19
d_gene: .
j_gene: TRBJ2-7

CDR3aa: CASSLGTGGIYGYTF
CDR3nt: TGTGCCAGCAGCTTAGGGACAGGGGGTATATATGGCTACACCTTC
abundance: many
v_gene: TRBV7-9
d_gene: TRBD1
j_gene: TRBJ1-2

CDR3aa: CASSLSWASGNEQFF
CDR3nt: TGTGCCAGCAGTTTATCGTGGGCTAGCGGGAATGAGCAGTTCTTC
abundance: few
v_gene: TRBV27
d_gene: TRBD2
j_gene: TRBJ2-1

CDR3aa: CASRLGVEEYF
CDR3nt: TGCGCCAGCAGGTTAGGGGTGGAGGAGTATTTT
abundance: .
v_gene: TRBV5-1
d_gene: .
j_gene: TRBJ2-3

CDR3aa: CASLGAGANEQFF
CDR3nt: TGTGCCAGCTTAGGGGCAGGTGCCAATGAGCAGTTCTTC
abundance: .
v_gene: TRBV7-9
d_gene: .
j_gene: TRBJ2-1

CDR3aa: CASSIESTSGGYEQYF
CDR3nt: TGTGCCAGTAGTATAGAGTCTACTAGCGGGGGCTACGAGCAGTACTTC
abundance: .
v_gene: TRBV19
d_gene: TRBD2
j_gene: TRBJ2-7

CDR3aa: CAISDPQGANNEQFF
CDR3nt: TGTGCCATCAGCGACCCACAGGGGGCGAATAATGAGCAGTTCTTC
abundance: medium-sized
v_gene: TRBV10-3
d_gene: TRBD1
j_gene: TRBJ2-1

CDR3aa: CASSLFWAIYGYTF
CDR3nt: TGTGCCAGCAGCTTATTCTGGGCGATCTATGGCTACACCTTC
abundance: once
v_gene: TRBV11-2
d_gene: .
j_gene: TRBJ1-2

CDR3aa: CAISRAGDYQTQYF
CDR3nt: TGTGCCATCAGCAGAGCGGGAGATTATCAGACCCAGTACTTC
abundance: many
v_gene: TRBV10-3
d_gene: TRBD2
j_gene: TRBJ2-5